The 9 T cell receptor beta chains presented below share a single source sample, sequenced in a study of control samples from healthy donors and cancer patients. Profiling relied on immunoSEQ multiplex PCR, and the TCRdb table lists in-frame clones only, not all of them. This table holds about 220,000 clones, about 94% found once. The sample was blood. The source is a man aged 45-60 years in good health.

The chain combines TRBV19 with TRBJ2-1, with 7 nucleotides matching TRBD1. Looked up from germline, CDR1 is LNHDA and CDR2 is SQIVND (reference sequence). The CDR3 loop spans 15 amino acids. Germline trimming cut 7 bases from V and 5 bases from J; bases unmatched to any gene: 11. The CDR3 sequence: CASTHRGRENNEQFF. The CDR3 DNA reads as TGTGCCAGTACCCACAGGGGACGGGAAAACAATGAGCAGTTCTTC. Full variable domain (missing parts from reference TRBV19 and TRBJ2-1): DGGITQSPKYLFRKEGQNVTLSCEQNLNHDAMYWYRQDPGQGLRLIYYSQIVNDFQKGDIAEGYSVSREKKESFPLTVTSAQKNPTAFYLCASTHRGRENNEQFFGPGTRLTVL.

The rearrangement joins TRBV7-6 to TRBJ1-6; no reliable D call. This CDR3 has 17 residues. CDR1 SGHVS and CDR2 FNYEAQ come from the germline V gene. V lost 2 bases to trimming and J lost 4 bases, with 15 bases between them. CDR3 region: CASSLCRFGGYNSPLHF. The CDR3 DNA follows: TGTGCCAGCAGCTTATGCCGCTTTGGAGGGTATAATTCACCCCTCCACTTT.

The rearrangement uses TRBV5-1 and TRBJ2-2; D might be TRBD2 (6 bases). V was trimmed by 4 bases and J by 0 bases, leaving 10 bases between them. CDR3 length equals 15 residues. Germline CDR1 and CDR2: SGHRS and YFSETQ. Here the CDR3 reads CASSVGGANTGELFF. CDR3 coding DNA: TGCGCCAGCAGCGTGGGGGGTGCGAACACCGGGGAGCTGTTTTTT.

V and J are TRBV9 and TRBJ2-1, with D unclear. This CDR3 region has 13 residues. Germline CDR1 is SGDLS and CDR2 is YYNGEE. The ends were cut back, 0 bases at V and 6 bases at J, with 7 bases in the middle. The CDR3 DNA sequence: TGTGCCAGCAGCGTAGCTACTTCCAATGAGCAGTTCTTC. Protein sequence: CASSVATSNEQFF.

The rearrangement uses TRBV28 and TRBJ2-7; D remains unclear. The germline gives CDR1 MDHEN, CDR2 SYDVKM. The CDR3 runs 12 residues. Trimming removed 5 bases from V and 6 bases from J, with 11 bases in between. The CDR3 region is CASSRMGFEQYF. The CDR3 DNA follows: TGTGCCAGCAGTAGGATGGGGTTCGAGCAGTACTTC.

The chain joins TRBV5-1 to TRBJ1-2, with D possibly matching TRBD1 (6 bases). V dropped 5 bases and J dropped 8 bases, with 13 bases sitting between them. CDR1 is SGHRS, CDR2 YFSETQ, per germline. The CDR3 totals 12 residues. The CDR3 is CASSYSGDGYTF. The CDR3 DNA follows: TGCGCCAGCAGTTATTCAGGGGACGGCTACACCTTC.

The V gene is TRBV6-6, the J gene TRBJ1-1, with 12 bases that match TRBD1. V was pared by 10 bases and J by 3 bases, with 6 bases of the junction left unmatched. CDR3 length: 14 amino acids. CDR1 and CDR2 from the germline V gene are MNHNY and SVGAGI (reference sequence). The CDR3: CATGTGGAYTEAFF. The CDR3 coding sequence is TGTGCCACCGGGACAGGGGGCGCTTACACTGAAGCTTTCTTT.

The gene calls are TRBV5-1 and TRBJ1-6; 11 bases are shared with TRBD1. CDR1 SGHRS and CDR2 YFSETQ come from the germline V gene. V shed 5 bases, J shed 7 bases, and the junction held 11 bases outside the gene matches. This CDR3 is 17 amino acids long. The CDR3 nucleotides are TGCGCCAGCAGAAGGGAGGTGGGACAGGGGGGAAATTCACCCCTCCACTTT. Amino acids: CASRREVGQGGNSPLHF. Together with reference TRBV5-1 and TRBJ1-6, the CDR3 gives the full variable domain: KAGVTQTPRYLIKTRGQQVTLSCSPISGHRSVSWYQQTPGQGLQFLFEYFSETQRNKGNFPGRFSGRQFSNSRSEMNVSTLELGDSALYLCASRREVGQGGNSPLHFGNGTRLTVT.

CDR3 sequence: CASSPSGQGTGELFF. The CDR3 bases are TGTGCCAGCAGCCCCTCGGGACAAGGCACCGGGGAGCTGTTTTTT. The J gene is TRBJ2-2, the V gene TRBV11-3; TRBD1 might be the D (6 bases). V lost 5 bases and J 4 bases, leaving 14 bases between the germline ends. The CDR3 runs to 15 residues. In germline, CDR1 is SGHNT, CDR2 YENEEA.